These 23 T cell receptor beta chains originate from one sample sequenced in a study of blood T cell repertoires in COVID-19. TCRdb's copy holds only in-frame clones and misses some; the assay was immunoSEQ multiplex PCR. The sample has about 130,000 clones, roughly 80% seen once; the top ten hold 3% to 3.5%. The sample taken for sequencing was peripheral blood. These receptors all stem from a woman at least 80 years old with acute or convalescent COVID-19.

The chain couples TRBV19 to TRBJ1-5, with D hard to call. Germline assignment: CDR1 LNHDA and CDR2 SQIVND (reference sequence). This CDR3 contains 14 residues. V was shortened by 6 bases and J by 3 bases, with 12 bases between the two germline ends. The CDR3: CASSLGRINQPQHF. CDR3 coding DNA: TGTGCCAGTAGCTTGGGCAGGATCAATCAGCCCCAGCATTTT.

The V gene is TRBV7-2, the J gene TRBJ1-5; D is unclear. This CDR3 comprises 14 residues. CDR1 is SGHTA and CDR2 is FQGNSA in the germline V gene. Trimming took off 5 bases at V and 0 bases at J, with 8 bases between the two ends. The CDR3: CASSPTDSNQPQHF. CDR3 in DNA: TGTGCCAGCAGCCCAACAGATAGCAATCAGCCCCAGCATTTT. The variable domain in full, completed from reference TRBV7-2 and TRBJ1-5, reads GAGVSQSPSNKVTEKGKDVELRCDPISGHTALYWYRQSLGQGLEFLIYFQGNSAPDKSGLPSDRFSAERTGGSVSTLTIQRTQQEDSAVYLCASSPTDSNQPQHFGDGTRLSIL.

V usage is TRBV6-1 and J usage is TRBJ1-2; D ambiguous. Germline V gene data show CDR1 as MNHNS and CDR2 as SASEGT. The CDR3 sequence is 15 residues long. Deletions cut 0 bases from V and 5 bases from J, with 13 bases between. CDR3 sequence (DNA): TGTGCCAGCAGTGAAGCCAGGCAAAGCTCTTATGGCTACACCTTC. It yields the protein CASSEARQSSYGYTF.

This chain connects TRBV4-2 to TRBJ1-2, with TRBD1 as a possible D gene (6 bases). The V end lost 0 bases, the J end lost 3 bases, and 11 bases lay between the germline ends. The CDR3 contains 15 residues. Germline V lookup: CDR1 LGHNA, CDR2 YNFKEQ. The CDR3 DNA is TGTGCCAGCAGCCAAGATAGGGGGGGAGACTATGGCTACACCTTC. Its translation is CASSQDRGGDYGYTF.

The genes are TRBV6-5 and TRBJ1-4, with no clear D. Trimming pared 7 bases from V and 7 bases from J, leaving 19 bases between. This CDR3 comprises 15 residues. Germline V gives CDR1 MNHEY, CDR2 SVGAGI. CDR3 coding DNA: TGTGCCAGCACCGAAACCCGGGGAACGGGTGAAAAACTGTTTTTT. This translates into CASTETRGTGEKLFF.

The chain links TRBV6-5 to TRBJ1-1, with 9 bases matching TRBD1. CDR3 size: 15 residues. Germline V lookup: CDR1 MNHEY, CDR2 SVGAGI. J lost 3 bases, V lost 6 bases, and 8 bases had no gene match. DNA for the CDR3: TGTGCCAGCAGGGGGGACAGGGAAGGAGACACTGAAGCTTTCTTT. It encodes CASRGDREGDTEAFF.

CDR3 loop: CASSPSRDYYNEQFF. In nucleotides, the CDR3 is TGTGCCAGCAGCCCCAGCCGGGACTACTACAATGAGCAGTTCTTC. This chain connects TRBV6-5 to TRBJ2-1; 7 positions match TRBD2. The CDR3 is 15 residues long. Germline loops: CDR1 MNHEY, CDR2 SVGAGI. With V trimmed by 6 bases and J by 3 bases, 8 bases remained unmatched.

The chain couples TRBV14 to TRBJ1-2; D remains unclear. V was pared by 5 bases and J by 3 bases, with 10 bases between. The germline gives CDR1 SGHDN, CDR2 FVKESK. There are 13 residues in the CDR3. The CDR3: CASSGRTDYGYTF. In nucleotides, the CDR3 is TGTGCCAGCAGCGGGCGAACTGACTATGGCTACACCTTC.

The chain joins TRBV7-9 to TRBJ1-6; D perhaps matches TRBD1 (6 bases). In germline, CDR1 is SEHNR, CDR2 FQNEAQ (reference sequence). CDR3 size: 16 residues. V lost 4 bases, J lost 8 bases, and 18 bases lay in between. CDR3: CASSSLPPDSDSPLHF. The CDR3 DNA sequence: TGTGCCAGCAGCTCTCTACCCCCGGACAGCGATTCACCCCTCCACTTT.

V gene TRBV6-5 combines with J gene TRBJ2-2, with TRBD1 matching 7 bases. This CDR3 has 14 amino acids. V lost 5 bases, J lost 6 bases, and 6 bases stayed unmatched. Germline CDR1 is MNHEY and CDR2 is SVGAGI. CDR3 in amino acids: CASSHNRGSGELFF. The CDR3 nucleotides read TGTGCCAGCAGTCATAACAGGGGTTCCGGGGAGCTGTTTTTT.

This clone occurred a few times. This chain links TRBV9 with TRBJ1-1; maybe TRBD1 (5 bases). The CDR3 consists of 13 residues. V was cut by 3 bases and J by 3 bases, with 9 bases left in between. Germline V gene data show CDR1 as SGDLS and CDR2 as YYNGEE. CDR3: CASSGTTYTEAFF. CDR3 coding DNA: TGTGCCAGCAGCGGGACAACGTACACTGAAGCTTTCTTT.

The chain couples TRBV30 to TRBJ1-1, with D possibly being TRBD1 (5 bases). Germline V gives CDR1 GTSNPN, CDR2 SVGIG (reference sequence). V lost 3 bases and J 4 bases, leaving 12 bases between the germline ends. The CDR3 runs to 13 residues. Written as DNA, the CDR3 is TGTGCCTGGAGGCTCGGGGGGGGCACTGAAGCTTTCTTT. Translating gives CAWRLGGGTEAFF.

This clone was found a few times. The chain is built from TRBV27 and TRBJ1-1; 11 bases fit TRBD1. V gave up 3 bases and J gave up 1 base; unmatched junction bases: 4. The length of the CDR3 is 16 residues. Germline CDR1 is MNHEY and CDR2 is SMNVEV (reference sequence). The chain's CDR3 is CASSFRGTGGNTEAFF. The CDR3 DNA reads TGTGCCAGCAGTTTTCGGGGGACAGGGGGGAACACTGAAGCTTTCTTT.

The rearrangement joins TRBV27 to TRBJ2-1; TRBD1 aligns across 8 bases. Germline V gene lookup returns CDR1 MNHEY and CDR2 SMNVEV (reference sequence). The CDR3 extends over 15 amino acids. V lost 2 bases and J lost 3; bases outside the gene matches: 3. The CDR3 protein is CASSLRDRRYNEQFF. CDR3 coding DNA: TGTGCCAGCAGTTTAAGGGACAGGCGCTACAATGAGCAGTTCTTC.

The chain has TRBV30 and TRBJ1-3; no clear D. Germline V CDR1 and CDR2: GTSNPN, SVGIG (reference sequence). Trimming removed 4 bases from V and 4 bases from J, with 14 bases in between. CDR3 length: 14 amino acids. The CDR3: CAWTTDTLGNTIYF. The CDR3 nucleotides read TGTGCCTGGACCACAGATACTCTGGGAAACACCATATATTTT.

The sample holds one count of this clone. J is TRBJ1-6 and V is TRBV6-1; D is ambiguous. This CDR3 comprises 14 residues. Germline lookup yields CDR1 MNHNS and CDR2 SASEGT. V gave up 2 bases and J gave up 7 bases, with 9 bases separating them. The CDR3 coding sequence is TGTGCCAGCAGTGAATACGGGATCAATTCACCCCTCCACTTT. Amino acids: CASSEYGINSPLHF.

The chain is built from TRBV5-4 and TRBJ1-1; D gene unclear. CDR1 SGHNT and CDR2 YYREEE come from the germline V gene (reference sequence). The CDR3 spans 13 residues. V shed 6 bases and J shed 8 bases, with 17 bases lying between them. The CDR3 is CASKSNSPGEAFF. The CDR3 nucleotides are TGTGCCAGCAAGTCCAATAGCCCTGGAGAAGCTTTCTTT.

The genes are TRBV3-1 (or the pseudogene TRBV3-2) and TRBJ1-2, with D possibly matching TRBD1 (5 bases). Germline V gene sequence: CDR1 LGHDT, CDR2 YNNKEL (reference sequence). This CDR3 has 13 amino acids. Trimming pared 1 base from V and 7 bases from J, leaving 10 bases between. In nucleotides, the CDR3 is TGTGCCAGCAGCCAAGTTCAGGGTGGTGGCTACACCTTC. It codes for CASSQVQGGGYTF.

The chain couples TRBV5-1 to TRBJ2-1; TRBD2 aligns across 9 bases. There are 19 residues in the CDR3. The trim removed 3 bases at V and 7 bases at J, leaving 20 bases unmatched. CDR1 is SGHRS and CDR2 is YFSETQ in the germline V gene. The CDR3 loop is CASSSLGRSSGLAKNEQFF. The CDR3 region has the DNA TGCGCCAGCAGCTCCCTGGGGAGATCGTCAGGACTAGCGAAAAATGAGCAGTTCTTC.

The chain has TRBV4-1 and TRBJ1-6; D is possibly TRBD1 (6 bases). CDR3 length: 14 residues. Trimming stripped 2 bases from V and 9 bases from J, with 11 bases between. Germline-derived CDR1 and CDR2 are MGHRA and YSYEKL. CDR3 residues: CASSQYRESSPLHF. The CDR3 DNA reads as TGCGCCAGCAGCCAATACAGGGAAAGTTCACCCCTCCACTTT.

This clone was counted between two and nine times. This rearrangement joins TRBV5-1 to TRBJ1-6; TRBD1 matches at 7 bases. Germline trimming cut 3 bases from V and 8 bases from J; bases unmatched to any gene: 5. Germline values: CDR1 SGHRS, CDR2 YFSETQ. This CDR3 is 14 amino acids long. CDR3 protein: CASSYSGTDSPLHF. The CDR3 nucleotides are TGCGCCAGCAGCTACTCCGGGACAGATTCACCCCTCCACTTT. The full variable domain, with the rest looked up from reference TRBV5-1 and TRBJ1-6, is KAGVTQTPRYLIKTRGQQVTLSCSPISGHRSVSWYQQTPGQGLQFLFEYFSETQRNKGNFPGRFSGRQFSNSRSEMNVSTLELGDSALYLCASSYSGTDSPLHFGNGTRLTVT.

CDR3 in DNA: TGTGCCAGCAGCTTGGGGCGGGAATTGTACAATGAGCAGTTCTTC. Protein: CASSLGRELYNEQFF. The chain joins TRBV5-4 to TRBJ2-1; maybe TRBD2 (6 bases). This CDR3 has 15 residues. V lost 0 bases, J lost 4 bases, and 11 bases lay in between. Germline lookup yields CDR1 SGHNT and CDR2 YYREEE (reference sequence).

This chain links TRBV18 with TRBJ1-3, with D possibly TRBD1 on 6 matching bases. This CDR3 is built from 16 residues. V was pared by 6 bases and J by 0 bases, with 15 bases between. Germline CDR1 KGHSH, CDR2 LQKENI. CDR3 in amino acids: CASSQDSTGSGNTIYF. CDR3 coding DNA: TGTGCCAGCTCTCAGGACTCGACAGGCTCTGGAAACACCATATATTTT.